The sequence of this T cell receptor (beta chain) was determined in a study of shared clonotypes between healthy human individuals. Here immunoSEQ multiplex PCR was the method, and the copy in TCRdb shows in-frame clones only, minus some. The repertoire holds more than 2 million clones, with 90% to 97% as singletons. Looked up from germline, CDR1 is SNHLY and CDR2 is FYNNEI. V was cut by 3 bases and J by 3 bases, with 3 bases left in between. The CDR3 is 11 amino acids. Concerning this clone itself: Other DNA sequences in this sample translate to the same CDR3.

The chain is built from TRBV2 and TRBJ2-7; D unclear. Sequencing used naive CD4+ T cells sorted from blood. Noted subset: CD45RA+ positively selected. This TCR derives from a man between 18 and 29 years old in good health. The CDR3 DNA sequence: TGTGCCAGCAGTGAGATCTACGAGCAGTACTTC. This codes for CASSEIYEQYF.